These T cell receptor beta chains were read from a single sample in a study of T cell responses to AZD1222 COVID-19 vaccine. Using immunoSEQ multiplex PCR, the repertoire was profiled, and TCRdb retains in-frame clones only, with some absent. The table shows some 92,000 clones, with about 90% occurring only once. The specimen comprised peripheral blood, sampled on day 0 of AZD1222 vaccination. Every receptor here comes from an adult in good health. CDR3s include the opening cysteine and the closing phenylalanine or tryptophan. A D gene is named only where the DNA matches it firmly. Not every row has a clone size; where given, it reads once, few, many or a size class.

j_gene	d_gene	abundance	v_gene	CDR3nt	CDR3aa
TRBJ2-1	TRBD2	NA	TRBV5-1	TGCGCCAGCAGCCTCACTAGCGGGGCCTACAATGAGCAGTTCTTC	CASSLTSGAYNEQFF
TRBJ1-1	TRBD1	NA	TRBV18	TGTGCCAGCTCACCTACAGGGGTGAACACTGAAGCTTTCTTT	CASSPTGVNTEAFF
TRBJ1-1	NA	NA	TRBV5-1	TGCGCCAGCAGCCCCCTGACAGCGGATGGCACTGAAGCTTTCTTT	CASSPLTADGTEAFF
TRBJ1-5	TRBD1	NA	TRBV4-2	TGTGCCAGCAGCCATGGACAGGTAGGCAATCAGCCCCAGCATTTT	CASSHGQVGNQPQHF
TRBJ1-2	NA	NA	TRBV6-5	TGTGCCAGCAGTTACTCAGGGTATGGCTACACCTTC	CASSYSGYGYTF
TRBJ1-1	NA	NA	TRBV9	TGTGCCAGCAGCGCCCCGACACCGAACACTGAAGCTTTCTTT	CASSAPTPNTEAFF
TRBJ2-7	TRBD2	many	TRBV28	TGTGCCAGCAGCTGGCCCGGTGAGCGGGAAGACGAGCAGTACTTC	CASSWPGEREDEQYF
TRBJ2-5	TRBD1	NA	TRBV11-3	TGTGCCAGCAGCCAAGGGACAGCCTCAGAGACCCAGTACTTC	CASSQGTASETQYF
TRBJ2-7	NA	NA	TRBV19	TGTGCCAGTAGTCTAACCGACAGGTCATCCTACGAGCAGTACTTC	CASSLTDRSSYEQYF
TRBJ1-4	TRBD1	NA	TRBV7-8	TGTGCCAGCAGCTTGGGACAGGCAGGAGAAAAACTGTTTTTT	CASSLGQAGEKLFF
TRBJ2-7	NA	NA	TRBV28	TGTGCCAGCAGTTCCACGCCCGGGGGCTCCTACGAGCAGTACTTC	CASSSTPGGSYEQYF
TRBJ1-3	NA	NA	TRBV7-2	TGTGCCAGCAGCTTGGCCTTCTCACCCTCTGGAAACACCATATATTTT	CASSLAFSPSGNTIYF
TRBJ2-3	NA	NA	TRBV7-3	TGTGCCAGCAGCACCGAGAACACAGATACGCAGTATTTT	CASSTENTDTQYF
TRBJ1-6	NA	NA	TRBV19	TGTGCCAGTAGCCCACAGAACTCACCCCTCCACTTT	CASSPQNSPLHF
TRBJ1-2	NA	NA	TRBV6-5	TGTGCCAGCAGTTTTCTCGGCCTCAAGGATGGCTACACCTTC	CASSFLGLKDGYTF